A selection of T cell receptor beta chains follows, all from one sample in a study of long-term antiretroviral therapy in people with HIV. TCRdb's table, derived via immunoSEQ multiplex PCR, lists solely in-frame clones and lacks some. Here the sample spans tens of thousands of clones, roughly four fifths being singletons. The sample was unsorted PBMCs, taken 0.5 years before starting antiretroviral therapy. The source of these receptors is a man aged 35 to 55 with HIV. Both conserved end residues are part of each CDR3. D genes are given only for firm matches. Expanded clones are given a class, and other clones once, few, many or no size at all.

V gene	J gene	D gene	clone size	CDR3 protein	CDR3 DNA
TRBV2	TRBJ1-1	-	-	CASSSEEDTEAFF	TGTGCCAGCAGCTCGGAGGAGGACACTGAAGCTTTCTTT
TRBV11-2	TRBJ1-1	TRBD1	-	CASSELQGVTEAFF	TGTGCCAGCAGCGAATTACAGGGGGTCACTGAAGCTTTCTTT
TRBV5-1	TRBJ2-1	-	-	CASSLRADGYNEQFF	TGCGCCAGCAGCCTTAGAGCTGACGGATACAATGAGCAGTTCTTC
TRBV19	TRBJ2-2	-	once	CASSIGPAGELFF	TGTGCCAGTAGTATAGGCCCGGCCGGGGAGCTGTTTTTT
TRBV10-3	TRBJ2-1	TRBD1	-	CAISEWAVQTGNNEQFF	TGTGCCATCAGTGAGTGGGCGGTCCAGACAGGGAACAATGAGCAGTTCTTC
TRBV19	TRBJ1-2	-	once	CASSIDLDKPYYGYTF	TGTGCCAGTAGTATAGATCTTGACAAACCGTACTATGGCTACACCTTC
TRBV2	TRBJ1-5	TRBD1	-	CASSQGGGGQPQHF	TGTGCCAGCAGTCAGGGGGGGGGAGGTCAGCCCCAGCATTTT
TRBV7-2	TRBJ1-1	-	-	CASSFWLKGTEAFF	TGTGCCAGCAGCTTTTGGTTGAAGGGGACTGAAGCTTTCTTT
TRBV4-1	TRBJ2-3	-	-	CASSQDIAGGARDTQYF	TGCGCCAGCAGCCAAGATATCGCTGGTGGGGCCAGGGATACGCAGTATTTT
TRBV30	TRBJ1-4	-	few	CAWSVRLNEKLFF	TGTGCCTGGAGTGTACGGCTTAATGAAAAACTGTTTTTT
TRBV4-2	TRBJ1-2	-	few	CASSQEGRGTNYGYTF	TGTGCCAGCAGCCAAGAAGGGAGGGGAACCAACTATGGCTACACCTTC
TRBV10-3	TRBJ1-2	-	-	CAISESEEPSNYGYTF	TGTGCCATCAGTGAGTCAGAAGAACCTTCTAACTATGGCTACACCTTC
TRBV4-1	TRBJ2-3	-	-	CASSQGERSTDTQYF	TGCGCCAGCAGCCAAGGGGAACGTAGCACAGATACGCAGTATTTT
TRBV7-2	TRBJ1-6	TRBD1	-	CAGRTGDGSPLHF	TGTGCCGGACGGACAGGGGATGGTTCACCCCTCCACTTT
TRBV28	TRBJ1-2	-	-	CASSPPQELYGYTF	TGTGCCAGCAGCCCACCCCAGGAACTCTATGGCTACACCTTC
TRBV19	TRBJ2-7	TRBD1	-	CASTPTGGIYEQYF	TGTGCCAGTACCCCGACAGGGGGCATATACGAGCAGTACTTC
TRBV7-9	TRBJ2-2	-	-	CASSPQAGELFF	TGTGCCAGCAGCCCCCAGGCCGGGGAGCTGTTTTTT
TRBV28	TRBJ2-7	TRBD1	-	CASSGASAGGGEQYF	TGTGCCAGCAGTGGCGCGTCGGCAGGGGGTGGCGAGCAGTACTTC
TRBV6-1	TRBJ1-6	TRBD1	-	CASSDGQGRSPLHF	TGTGCCAGCAGTGACGGACAGGGACGGTCACCCCTCCACTTT
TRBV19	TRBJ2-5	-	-	CASSIPGWETQYF	TGTGCCAGTAGTATCCCGGGCTGGGAGACCCAGTACTTC
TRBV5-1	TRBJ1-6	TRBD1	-	CASSLEGGQGNSPLHF	TGCGCCAGCAGCTTGGAAGGGGGACAGGGTAATTCACCCCTCCACTTT
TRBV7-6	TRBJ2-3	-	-	CASSPWEAADTQYF	TGTGCCAGCAGCCCTTGGGAAGCTGCAGATACGCAGTATTTT
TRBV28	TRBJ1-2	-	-	CASSFGGTNYGYTF	TGTGCCAGCAGTTTCGGGGGGACTAACTATGGCTACACCTTC
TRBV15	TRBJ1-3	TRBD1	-	CATSSRRDRFLFSGNTIYF	TGTGCCACCAGCTCCCGTAGGGACAGATTTCTCTTCTCTGGAAACACCATATATTTT
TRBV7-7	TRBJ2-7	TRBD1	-	CASSSGTGGNKYF	TGTGCTAGCAGCTCCGGGACAGGGGGGAATAAGTACTTC
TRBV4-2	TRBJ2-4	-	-	CASSQRANQGENIQYF	TGTGCCAGCAGCCAAAGGGCCAATCAGGGAGAAAACATTCAGTACTTC
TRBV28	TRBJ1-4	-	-	CASSHLNEKLFF	TGTGCCAGCAGCCATTTAAATGAAAAACTGTTTTTT
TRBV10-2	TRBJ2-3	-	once	CASSDLEWRADTQYF	TGCGCCAGCAGTGACCTGGAGTGGAGGGCAGATACGCAGTATTTT
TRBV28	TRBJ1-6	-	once	CASSSWPQNSPLHF	TGTGCCAGCAGTTCCTGGCCGCAAAATTCACCCCTCCACTTT